The clone carrying this T cell receptor beta chain was recorded many times. Its antigen is not identified. These data are taken from a study of T cell repertoires in cytomegalovirus infection. Study information: Selection of CMV epitopes for the study included recently identified HLA-C-restricted and well-studied HLA-B-restricted ones. Signatures in public TCR beta sequences pointed to both CMV infection and matching HLA type.

General observations from the study: Dominating the ex vivo response were TCR beta clonotypes that were CMV-specific and HLA-C-restricted. Summed public TCR beta family frequency identified CMV carriers bearing the relevant HLA.

TCRdb recomputed calls from the reads with MiXCR, one row per CDR3 protein. This repertoire shows some 920,000 distinct CDR3 sequences, roughly 30% found once; its top ten account for about 14%. Germline values: CDR1 SGHVS, CDR2 FQNEAQ. The V end lost 6 bases, the J end lost 4 bases, and 10 bases lay between the germline ends. The CDR3 spans 13 residues. The chain uses TRBV7-8 and TRBJ2-1; D may be TRBD1 (6 bases). The starting material was cultured CD8+ T cells from PBMCs, obtained from culture after CMV antigen stimulation. The source is a human donor in good health (CMV status not recorded). Some clones in this sample may be carry-over from other donors' samples. CDR3 in DNA: TGTGCCAGCAGGGACAGACTATACAATGAGCAGTTCTTC. Translation gives CASRDRLYNEQFF.